This TCR beta chain is from a study of early T cells in non-severe SARS-CoV-2 infection. Study information: Investigators sequenced bulk RNA drawn from unsorted whole blood, and chains remained unpaired.

V shed 3 bases, J shed 3 bases, and the junction held 7 bases outside the gene matches. Germline V gene sequence: CDR1 SQVTM, CDR2 ANQGSEA. The CDR3 is 14 amino acids. In this sample, this clonotype turned up a few times. Its specificity is unknown. Findings and caveats of the study: Lookups in VDJdb leaned toward anti-spike CD8 responses and missed private and CD4 specificities.

Unique molecular identifiers were affixed to single, distinct cDNA molecules. One entry per CDR3 protein, called by TCRdb with MiXCR from the 5' RACE reads. The sample gives approximately 65,000 distinct CDR3 sequences, more than 10% of which show up once; roughly 1.7% is in the top ten. The sequenced material came from whole blood. The genes are TRBV29-1 and TRBJ2-7, with 8 positions matching TRBD1. The TCR originated in an adult who was a healthcare worker with PCR-confirmed SARS-CoV-2 infection or an uninfected control (not recorded which). The CDR3, as DNA: TGCAGCGTTGATCCTCGGACAGGGAGCTACGAGCAGTACTTC. It codes for CSVDPRTGSYEQYF.